This TCR beta chain comes out of a study of CD8+ T cells in alopecia areata. In the study overall: Treatment of the treated patients consisted of oral tofacitinib, 5 to 10 mg twice daily.

Treatment in this sample: oral pan-JAK inhibitor, 5-10 mg twice daily. Peripheral blood and lesional scalp punch biopsies came from alopecia areata patients. The CDR3 sequence is 15 residues long. Germline V CDR1 and CDR2: SGDLS, YYNGEE. Trimming left V 0 bases short and J 2 bases short, with 11 bases between. Extraction and reverse transcription of RNA yielded cDNA as the sequencing template. Method: immunoSEQ multiplex PCR; TCRdb's copy keeps in-frame clones and lacks some. The sample has around 190,000 clones, 64% seen once; the top ten hold more than 3.5%. The genes are TRBV9 and TRBJ2-5; tentatively, D is TRBD2 (6 bases). This clonotype was obtained from a human donor with alopecia areata. Sequenced here: CD4+ T cells sorted from blood, sampled at week 4, from a patient treated with tofacitinib. CDR3 amino acids: CASSVDGTRQETQYF. The CDR3, as DNA: TGTGCCAGCAGCGTAGACGGGACTCGACAAGAGACCCAGTACTTC.